Following are 27 T cell receptor beta chains from one sample sequenced in a study of blood T cell repertoires in COVID-19. Some clones are missing from TCRdb's copy, which holds only in-frame ones; the method was immunoSEQ multiplex PCR. The top ten clones hold around 10% of a sample with a few hundred thousand clones, 86% of them seen once. Material for sequencing was peripheral blood. All receptors derive from a man aged 40-49 years who had recovered from COVID-19.

The gene calls are TRBV19 and TRBJ1-5; D unresolved. This CDR3 region has 14 residues. The germline CDR1 and CDR2 sequences are LNHDA and SQIVND (reference sequence). Trimming stripped 3 bases from V and 3 bases from J, with 9 bases between. The CDR3 protein is CASSIQEINQPQHF. In DNA, the CDR3 is TGTGCCAGTAGTATCCAGGAAATCAATCAGCCCCAGCATTTT.

J is TRBJ2-1 and V is TRBV20-1; D ambiguous. Trimming took off 3 bases at V and 3 bases at J, with 6 bases between the two ends. The CDR3 loop spans 12 amino acids. Per germline, CDR1 DFQATT and CDR2 SNEGSKA (reference sequence). The CDR3 nucleotides read TGCAGTGCTAGTGCTGTCTACAATGAGCAGTTCTTC. Its translation is CSASAVYNEQFF.

V is TRBV29-1 and J is TRBJ1-1; D is possibly TRBD1 (5 bases). V dropped 5 bases and J dropped 1 base, with 11 bases sitting between them. This CDR3 comprises 13 residues. Germline CDR1 is SQVTM and CDR2 is ANQGSEA. CDR3 in amino acids: CSVQTVTNTEAFF. For the CDR3, the DNA is TGCAGCGTTCAGACAGTAACGAACACTGAAGCTTTCTTT.

The CDR3 reads CASSPGLAGVDHEQYF. The CDR3 DNA is TGCGCCAGCAGCCCGGGACTAGCGGGCGTGGACCACGAGCAGTACTTC. V and J are TRBV5-1 and TRBJ2-7; TRBD2 agrees at 12 bases. Germline-derived CDR1 and CDR2 are SGHRS and YFSETQ. The CDR3 is 16 amino acids. V dropped 4 bases and J dropped 5; count of bases not matched to a gene: 10.

The chain employs TRBV7-9 and TRBJ1-2; D uncertain. V was pared by 1 base and J by 5 bases, with 5 bases between. Germline V gene data show CDR1 as SEHNR and CDR2 as FQNEAQ (reference sequence). The CDR3 has 12 amino acids. The CDR3 is CASSLGYYGYTF. The CDR3 DNA reads as TGTGCCAGCAGCTTAGGCTATTATGGCTACACCTTC.

The gene calls are TRBV10-3 and TRBJ1-5, with 10 bases that match TRBD1. With V trimmed by 3 bases and J by 5 bases, 4 bases remained unmatched. Germline CDR1 reads ENHRY; CDR2 reads SYGVKD. The CDR3 totals 15 residues. The DNA of the CDR3 is TGTGCCATCAGTGAAGGGGACAGGGGTTATCAGCCCCAGCATTTT. It is translated as CAISEGDRGYQPQHF.

The chain carries TRBV14 and TRBJ2-7; D may be TRBD2 (5 bases). This CDR3 has 16 amino acids. CDR1 SGHDN and CDR2 FVKESK come from the germline V gene. Trimming left V 1 base short and J 4 bases short, with 17 bases between. This chain's CDR3 is CASSQVSRTGWYEQYF. The CDR3 region has the DNA TGTGCCAGCAGCCAAGTATCTCGGACTGGTTGGTACGAGCAGTACTTC.

CDR3 loop: CASSLEARATYEQYF. CDR3 nucleotide sequence: TGTGCCAGCAGCTTAGAGGCCAGGGCTACCTACGAGCAGTACTTC. The chain carries TRBV7-6 and TRBJ2-7; TRBD1 might be the D (5 bases). The CDR3 has 15 amino acids. Germline V gives CDR1 SGHVS, CDR2 FNYEAQ. V lost 1 base and J lost 2, with 12 bases in between. The full variable domain, completed using reference TRBV7-6 and TRBJ2-7, is GAGVSQSPRYKVTKRGQDVALRCDPISGHVSLYWYRQALGQGPEFLTYFNYEAQQDKSGLPNDRFSAERPEGSISTLTIQRTEQRDSAMYRCASSLEARATYEQYFGPGTRLTVT.

V and J are TRBV5-1 and TRBJ2-2; 7 bases line up with TRBD1. Germline V CDR1 and CDR2: SGHRS, YFSETQ. This CDR3 has 18 amino acids. After removal of 7 bases from V and 1 base from J, the junction contained 16 bases not matched to a gene. The CDR3 region is CASRDRPPTYKNTGELFF. As DNA, the CDR3 is TGCGCCAGCCGGGACAGACCTCCGACATATAAGAACACCGGGGAGCTGTTTTTT. Combining the CDR3 with reference TRBV5-1 and TRBJ2-2 gives the whole variable domain KAGVTQTPRYLIKTRGQQVTLSCSPISGHRSVSWYQQTPGQGLQFLFEYFSETQRNKGNFPGRFSGRQFSNSRSEMNVSTLELGDSALYLCASRDRPPTYKNTGELFFGEGSRLTVL.

The J gene is TRBJ1-6, the V gene TRBV9; D may be TRBD1 (6 bases). The CDR3 length is 17 residues. V dropped 3 bases and J dropped 9 bases, with 22 bases sitting between them. Germline CDR1 reads SGDLS; CDR2 reads YYNGEE. The CDR3 DNA sequence: TGTGCCAGCAGCGCCCAAGGGGGGGTTGTTGAACGTTCACCCCTCCACTTT. It encodes CASSAQGGVVERSPLHF.

The chain has TRBV6-5 and TRBJ2-1, with 7 bases fitting TRBD2. Unmatched junction bases numbered 11, after V lost 7 bases and J lost 8 bases. The CDR3 loop spans 14 amino acids. Per germline, CDR1 MNHEY and CDR2 SVGAGI. The CDR3 is CASNMGTTQDEQFF. The CDR3 DNA is TGTGCCAGCAACATGGGGACTACCCAGGATGAGCAGTTCTTC.

This sequence joins TRBV3-1 (or the pseudogene TRBV3-2) and TRBJ1-2; no firm D call. Germline V gene sequence: CDR1 LGHDT, CDR2 YNNKEL (reference sequence). This CDR3 region has 14 residues. V shed 1 base and J shed 7 bases, with 13 bases lying between them. DNA for the CDR3: TGTGCCAGCAGCCAAGTCGGAGGGATATTTGGCTACACCTTC. It is translated as CASSQVGGIFGYTF.

This clone was recorded a few times. This chain connects TRBV5-1 to TRBJ1-3; D uncertain. The germline gives CDR1 SGHRS, CDR2 YFSETQ. The CDR3 contains 14 residues. Trimming removed 5 bases at V and 0 bases at J, with 9 bases between. CDR3 DNA: TGCGCCAGCAGACCCGGGAGCTCTGGAAACACCATATATTTT. It translates to CASRPGSSGNTIYF. The full variable domain, in which reference TRBV5-1 and TRBJ1-3 provide the parts outside the CDR3, is KAGVTQTPRYLIKTRGQQVTLSCSPISGHRSVSWYQQTPGQGLQFLFEYFSETQRNKGNFPGRFSGRQFSNSRSEMNVSTLELGDSALYLCASRPGSSGNTIYFGEGSWLTVV.

This clone was seen only once. The genes are TRBV19 and TRBJ2-7, with D possibly being TRBD1 (6 bases). Germline-derived CDR1 and CDR2 are LNHDA and SQIVND (reference sequence). This CDR3 is 13 amino acids long. Between the trimmed V and J ends, which lost 4 bases and 6 bases, there was a span of 13 bases. The CDR3 DNA follows: TGTGCCAGTAGTAAGGACAGCATGCGCGAGCAGTACTTC. Encoded protein: CASSKDSMREQYF. Drawing the rest from reference TRBV19 and TRBJ2-7, the complete variable domain is DGGITQSPKYLFRKEGQNVTLSCEQNLNHDAMYWYRQDPGQGLRLIYYSQIVNDFQKGDIAEGYSVSREKKESFPLTVTSAQKNPTAFYLCASSKDSMREQYFGPGTRLTVT.

The chain couples TRBV9 to TRBJ2-1, with TRBD2 identical over 11 bases. CDR3 length: 15 amino acids. Trimming removed 3 bases from V and 9 bases from J; junction bases left unmatched: 8. CDR1 and CDR2 (germline): SGDLS, YYNGEE. The CDR3 DNA reads TGTGCCAGCAGCGGGGTAGCGGGGGGGCAGAGTGAGCAGTTCTTC. As protein: CASSGVAGGQSEQFF.

The chain links TRBV10-3 to TRBJ2-7; maybe TRBD1 (5 bases). Looked up from germline, CDR1 is ENHRY and CDR2 is SYGVKD. V was clipped by 3 bases and J by 2 bases, with 14 bases between them. CDR3 size: 15 residues. The CDR3 region is CAISDPVGATYEQYF. The CDR3 nucleotides are TGTGCCATCAGTGATCCCGTTGGGGCCACCTACGAGCAGTACTTC.

This rearrangement joins TRBV5-4 to TRBJ2-7, with 9 bases fitting TRBD2. The CDR3 sequence is 14 residues long. Trimming took 5 bases from V and 6 from J; bases not matched to a gene: 9. From germline, CDR1 is SGHNT and CDR2 YYREEE (reference sequence). In DNA, the CDR3 is TGTGCCAGCAGTCATAGCGGGAGAATCCTCGAGCAGTACTTC. This gives the protein CASSHSGRILEQYF.

In the case of this clone: Sequence at one end of the junction differs from germline and may be a read error. The rearrangement joins TRBV6-6 to TRBJ2-7; 8 bases agree with TRBD2. The CDR3 is 10 residues long. Germline-derived CDR1 and CDR2 are MNHNY and SVGAGI (reference sequence). The CDR3 region has the DNA TGCGCGGGGGGTCGCTACGAGCAGTACTTC. Its protein is CAGGRYEQYF.

The CDR3 DNA reads as TGTGCCAGCAGTACATCGGGGGGGGTGATGGTAGATACGCAGTATTTT. It specifies CASSTSGGVMVDTQYF. V and J are TRBV27 and TRBJ2-3; TRBD2 aligns across 8 bases. V shed 5 bases, J shed 5 bases, and the junction held 12 bases outside the gene matches. Germline CDR1 is MNHEY and CDR2 is SMNVEV (reference sequence). The CDR3 is made up of 16 amino acids.

V usage is TRBV11-3 and J usage is TRBJ2-1; 9 bases fit TRBD2. Germline CDR1 reads SGHNT; CDR2 reads YENEEA. The CDR3 extends over 15 amino acids. The ends lost 4 bases at V and 7 bases at J; junction bases unmatched: 8. The CDR3: CASSSLAGAGNEQFF. The CDR3 DNA follows: TGTGCCAGCAGCTCGTTAGCGGGAGCAGGGAATGAGCAGTTCTTC.

This chain connects TRBV19 to TRBJ2-7, with D possibly TRBD1 on 5 matching bases. The V end was cut by 6 bases, the J end by 0 bases, with 15 bases between. The CDR3 has 15 amino acids. Germline values: CDR1 LNHDA, CDR2 SQIVND (reference sequence). The CDR3, as DNA: TGTGCCAGTAGGGTGGCAGGGCGGAGCTCCTACGAGCAGTACTTC. It specifies CASRVAGRSSYEQYF.

The chain joins TRBV6-6 to TRBJ2-2; tentatively, D is TRBD2 (6 bases). This CDR3 is built from 14 residues. Trimming took off 6 bases at V and 5 bases at J, with 13 bases between the two ends. CDR1 is MNHNY and CDR2 is SVGAGI in the germline V gene (reference sequence). In DNA, the CDR3 is TGTGCCAGCAGCCGGGACTCTCCTACCGGGGAGCTGTTTTTT. As protein: CASSRDSPTGELFF.

The rearrangement links TRBV10-3 to TRBJ1-1, with D possibly TRBD1 on 5 matching bases. CDR3 length: 14 amino acids. The V and J ends lost 6 bases and 4 bases respectively, with 15 bases between them. Per the germline V gene, CDR1 is ENHRY and CDR2 is SYGVKD. CDR3 protein: CAIRENQGRTEAFF. The CDR3 nucleotides are TGTGCCATCAGAGAAAATCAGGGTCGCACTGAAGCTTTCTTT.

This chain links TRBV19 with TRBJ2-5, with 8 positions matching TRBD1. CDR3 length: 14 residues. Germline lookup yields CDR1 LNHDA and CDR2 SQIVND (reference sequence). The junction had 8 bases not matched to a gene; V was cut back by 5 bases and J by 6 bases. The CDR3 here is CASSPPGQAKTQYF. CDR3 coding DNA: TGTGCCAGTAGTCCCCCGGGACAGGCGAAGACCCAGTACTTC. Full variable domain (remainder filled in from reference TRBV19 and TRBJ2-5): DGGITQSPKYLFRKEGQNVTLSCEQNLNHDAMYWYRQDPGQGLRLIYYSQIVNDFQKGDIAEGYSVSREKKESFPLTVTSAQKNPTAFYLCASSPPGQAKTQYFGPGTRLLVL.

CDR3 bases: TGTGCCAGCAGTTTCTCCGGGGAGCTGTTTTTT. This sequence encodes CASSFSGELFF. The rearrangement joins TRBV12-3 or TRBV12-4 to TRBJ2-2, with D uncertain. The CDR3 is made up of 11 amino acids. V gave up 3 bases and J gave up 6 bases, with 2 bases separating them.

The chain carries TRBV7-2 and TRBJ2-1; 8 nucleotides align to TRBD2. The germline V gene has CDR1 SGHTA and CDR2 FQGNSA. The CDR3 is 12 amino acids. Trimming at V came to 5 bases and at J to 11 bases, leaving 5 bases not matched to a gene. CDR3 in amino acids: CASSTGGGQQFF. The CDR3 coding sequence is TGTGCCAGCAGCACCGGGGGGGGGCAGCAGTTCTTC.

The chain is built from TRBV5-1 and TRBJ1-1; 7 bases map to TRBD1. Germline CDR1 and CDR2: SGHRS and YFSETQ. Trimming took 10 bases from V and 5 from J; bases not matched to a gene: 11. The CDR3 consists of 13 residues. CDR3 sequence (DNA): TGCGCCGCGAGACAGGGATTTGGGACTGAAGCTTTCTTT. Translated, it gives CAARQGFGTEAFF.